These 26 T cell receptor beta chains were all obtained from the same sample, sequenced in a study of cytomegalovirus exposure and HLA in healthy donors (dated by TCRdb to about 2017). Receptor libraries were prepared by the immunoSEQ multiplex PCR assay. Not all clones reach the TCRdb copy of this immuneACCESS table, which keeps in-frame sequences only. Checked studies attribute under half of the gap to unresolved V genes and leave the rest unexplained. The sample yields 100,000 to 120,000 clones; about nine tenths were counted once. The biggest ten clones account for around 2% of the sample. Sequencing used PBMCs. All receptors derive from a woman aged 18-30 years in good health and CMV-seronegative.

The chain couples TRBV7-6 to TRBJ2-5, with 7 bases identical to TRBD2. This CDR3 is 15 amino acids long. The germline gives CDR1 SGHVS, CDR2 FNYEAQ. J lost 2 bases, V lost 7 bases, and 10 bases had no gene match. Here the CDR3 DNA reads TGTGCCAGCACCGGATACAGCGGGGTACAAGAGACCCAGTACTTC. Residues: CASTGYSGVQETQYF.

The chain uses TRBV28 and TRBJ2-5, with 8 nucleotides matching TRBD1. The V segment lost 8 bases and the J segment 2 bases; nucleotides outside the gene matches: 4. The CDR3 consists of 13 residues. From germline, CDR1 is MDHEN and CDR2 SYDVKM. The CDR3 region is CASGQGLQETQYF. The CDR3 DNA reads TGTGCCAGCGGACAGGGACTGCAAGAGACCCAGTACTTC.

This chain connects TRBV29-1 to TRBJ2-3, with 12 nucleotides matching TRBD2. V trimming: 0 bases; J trimming: 3 bases; junction bases outside the gene matches: 4. Germline V gene lookup returns CDR1 SQVTM and CDR2 ANQGSEA. CDR3 length equals 16 residues. This chain's CDR3 is CSVEDRTSGTTDTQYF. DNA of the CDR3: TGCAGCGTTGAAGATCGGACTAGCGGGACAACAGATACGCAGTATTTT.

The rearrangement uses TRBV6-1 and TRBJ2-7; 8 nucleotides agree with TRBD2. The CDR3 has 16 amino acids. In germline, CDR1 is MNHNS, CDR2 SASEGT. J lost 4 bases, V lost 2 bases, and 10 bases had no gene match. The CDR3 bases are TGTGCCAGCAGTGAACCGGTACTAGCGGCCATTTACGAGCAGTACTTC. Its protein is CASSEPVLAAIYEQYF.

The rearrangement uses TRBV2 and TRBJ2-2; 8 bases match TRBD1. The V gene end was trimmed by 6 bases and the J gene end by 3 bases; junction bases not matched to a gene: 6. The CDR3 loop spans 15 amino acids. CDR1 is SNHLY, CDR2 FYNNEI, per germline. The CDR3 nucleotides are TGTGCCAGCAGAACCGGACAGGGAGACACCGGGGAGCTGTTTTTT. This codes for CASRTGQGDTGELFF. Variable domain in full (rest from reference TRBV2 and TRBJ2-2): EPEVTQTPSHQVTQMGQEVILRCVPISNHLYFYWYRQILGQKVEFLVSFYNNEISEKSEIFDDQFSVERPDGSNFTLKIRSTKLEDSAMYFCASRTGQGDTGELFFGEGSRLTVL.

V is TRBV11-2 and J is TRBJ2-7; the match to TRBD2 covers 7 bases. With 5 bases clipped from V and 6 bases from J, the junction kept 10 bases outside the gene matches. The CDR3 totals 14 residues. Germline assignment: CDR1 SGHAT and CDR2 FQNNGV. CDR3 in amino acids: CASSLSQRGGEQYF. The CDR3 DNA reads TGTGCCAGCAGCCTCTCCCAGCGGGGAGGCGAGCAGTACTTC.

Here the CDR3 reads CASSQGTGEGETQYF. In DNA, the CDR3 is TGCGCCAGCAGCCAAGGGACAGGAGAGGGGGAGACCCAGTACTTC. The chain uses TRBV4-1 and TRBJ2-5, with 7 bases fitting TRBD1. The CDR3 runs 15 residues. Trimming removed 1 base from V and 5 bases from J; junction bases left unmatched: 7. Germline V CDR1 and CDR2: MGHRA, YSYEKL.

This chain uses TRBV4-2 with TRBJ1-2, with D perhaps TRBD1 (5 bases). The CDR3 length is 17 residues. Germline lookup yields CDR1 LGHNA and CDR2 YNFKEQ. V shed 0 bases and J shed 6 bases, with 20 bases lying between them. CDR3 loop: CASSQDVNAGGLDGYTF. CDR3 sequence (DNA): TGTGCCAGCAGCCAAGATGTAAACGCCGGGGGTCTAGATGGCTACACCTTC.

V and J are TRBV7-9 and TRBJ2-7, with 9 bases identical to TRBD1. The CDR3 loop spans 14 amino acids. Per germline, CDR1 SEHNR and CDR2 FQNEAQ (reference sequence). V was pared by 2 bases and J by 2 bases, with 1 base of the junction left unmatched. CDR3: CASSLRQGAYEQYF. The CDR3 DNA is TGTGCCAGCAGCTTACGACAGGGGGCCTACGAGCAGTACTTC.

The rearrangement uses TRBV11-2 and TRBJ1-4, with a weak D call TRBD1 (5 bases). V dropped 6 bases and J dropped 8 bases, with 13 bases sitting between them. This CDR3 comprises 13 residues. CDR1 SGHAT and CDR2 FQNNGV come from the germline V gene. CDR3 residues: CASRGGEGEKLFF. The DNA of the CDR3 is TGTGCCAGCAGGGGAGGGGAAGGGGAAAAACTGTTTTTT.

The CDR3 reads CASRARDRGTDTQYF. In DNA form, the CDR3 reads TGTGCCAGCAGGGCCCGGGACAGGGGCACAGATACGCAGTATTTT. The chain has TRBV7-9 and TRBJ2-3, with 9 bases identical to TRBD1. The CDR3 consists of 15 residues. Germline CDR1 reads SEHNR; CDR2 reads FQNEAQ (reference sequence). V was pared by 6 bases and J by 1 base, with 5 bases of the junction left unmatched. The entire variable domain, with the rest obtained from reference TRBV7-9 and TRBJ2-3, is as follows: DTGVSQNPRHKITKRGQNVTFRCDPISEHNRLYWYRQTLGQGPEFLTYFQNEAQLEKSRLLSDRFSAERPKGSFSTLEIQRTEQGDSAMYLCASRARDRGTDTQYFGPGTRLTVL.

The chain employs TRBV4-3 and TRBJ1-5; D is ambiguous. CDR3 size: 13 residues. Per germline, CDR1 LGHNA and CDR2 YSLEER. With 0 bases removed from V and 4 bases from J, the gap between germline ends came to 4 bases. The CDR3 region has the DNA TGCGCCAGCAGCCAAGACCCGAATCAGCCCCAGCATTTT. As protein: CASSQDPNQPQHF.

The genes are TRBV2 and TRBJ2-7; a weak D match, TRBD2 (6 bases). Trimming stripped 10 bases from V and 10 bases from J, with 23 bases between. The CDR3 runs to 13 residues. Germline V gene data show CDR1 as SNHLY and CDR2 as FYNNEI. CDR3 amino acids: CAIEEGQLGKQYF. The CDR3, as DNA: TGTGCCATCGAGGAGGGGCAGCTCGGGAAACAGTACTTC.

V gene TRBV5-1 combines with J gene TRBJ2-5; possibly TRBD2 for D (6 bases). V was trimmed by 1 base and J by 2 bases, leaving 12 bases between them. The CDR3 has 15 residues. Germline values: CDR1 SGHRS, CDR2 YFSETQ. DNA for the CDR3: TGCGCCAGCAGCTTGCTAGCGTACTTGCAAGAGACCCAGTACTTC. Its translation is CASSLLAYLQETQYF.

The V call is TRBV29-1, the J call TRBJ1-1, with D possibly matching TRBD1 (6 bases). This CDR3 spans 12 amino acids. In germline, CDR1 is SQVTM, CDR2 ANQGSEA. V was cut by 3 bases and J by 4 bases, with 9 bases left in between. CDR3 residues: CSVDRGITEAFF. The CDR3 DNA reads as TGCAGCGTTGACAGGGGAATCACTGAAGCTTTCTTT.

The chain has TRBV27 and TRBJ1-1; TRBD1 might be the D (6 bases). Looked up from germline, CDR1 is MNHEY and CDR2 is SMNVEV (reference sequence). This CDR3 comprises 21 residues. V lost 1 base to trimming and J lost 1 base, with 28 bases between them. CDR3 coding DNA: TGTGCCAGCAGTTTATTCGCGATCCCGACAGGTCCTGCGTCGACGAACACTGAAGCTTTCTTT. Amino acids: CASSLFAIPTGPASTNTEAFF.

This clone was seen a single time. This rearrangement joins TRBV7-3 to TRBJ1-1; 7 bases map to TRBD1. V shed 5 bases, J shed 2 bases, and the junction held 8 bases outside the gene matches. This CDR3 spans 15 amino acids. Germline loops: CDR1 SGHTA, CDR2 FQGTGA. The CDR3 reads CASSGEQGPNTEAFF. In DNA form, the CDR3 reads TGTGCCAGCAGCGGCGAACAGGGGCCCAACACTGAAGCTTTCTTT.

This clone was observed a few times. V and J are TRBV28 and TRBJ1-6; D uncertain. The CDR3 loop spans 14 amino acids. The V end was cut by 6 bases, the J end by 2 bases, with 8 bases between. Germline V gene data show CDR1 as MDHEN and CDR2 as SYDVKM. The CDR3 DNA reads as TGTGCCAGCAGCGTTATCGCCTATAATTCACCCCTCCACTTT. The encoded protein is CASSVIAYNSPLHF.

The V call is TRBV5-1, the J call TRBJ1-2, with a possible D match to TRBD1 (6 bases). Germline CDR1 and CDR2: SGHRS and YFSETQ. The CDR3 runs to 15 residues. The V end lost 4 bases, the J end lost 7 bases, and 20 bases lay between the germline ends. CDR3 amino acids: CASSRGEAGAFGYTF. The CDR3 nucleotides read TGCGCCAGCAGCCGTGGGGAGGCGGGGGCGTTTGGCTACACCTTC.

The rearrangement joins TRBV6-6 to TRBJ2-5; D not certain. Germline CDR1 and CDR2: MNHNY and SVGAGI (reference sequence). Trimming shortened V by 6 bases and J by 5 bases, and 10 bases separated the two germline ends. CDR3 length: 12 residues. The CDR3 region is CASRTPIETQYF. The CDR3 region has the DNA TGTGCCAGCAGGACTCCGATTGAGACCCAGTACTTC.

J is TRBJ2-3 and V is TRBV19; D possibly corresponds to TRBD2 (5 bases). The germline V and J ends were trimmed by 3 bases and 1 base, with 11 bases remaining between them. The CDR3 covers 15 residues. Germline V gene data show CDR1 as LNHDA and CDR2 as SQIVND (reference sequence). DNA for the CDR3: TGTGCCAGTAGTATCGGGGAGACCCGCACAGATACGCAGTATTTT. Translated: CASSIGETRTDTQYF.

The chain joins TRBV30 to TRBJ1-1; D unresolved. This CDR3 has 15 residues. Looked up from germline, CDR1 is GTSNPN and CDR2 is SVGIG (reference sequence). The V gene lost 0 bases and the J gene lost 6 bases, with 17 bases spanning the gap. In DNA form, the CDR3 reads TGTGCCTGGAGTGTACGAATACTAAAGACCCCTGAAGCTTTCTTT. The encoded protein is CAWSVRILKTPEAFF.

J is TRBJ2-7 and V is TRBV15, with 9 positions matching TRBD1. V shed 5 bases, J shed 3 bases, and the junction held 8 bases outside the gene matches. Germline CDR1 and CDR2: LNHNV and YYDKDF (reference sequence). The length of the CDR3 is 15 residues. In DNA, the CDR3 is TGTGCCACCAGCCCCGGGGGGACAGGGTACTACGAGCAGTACTTC. Protein: CATSPGGTGYYEQYF.

This clone was recorded only once. V usage is TRBV9 and J usage is TRBJ2-5; 9 bases agree with TRBD2. The germline CDR1 and CDR2 sequences are SGDLS and YYNGEE. This CDR3 comprises 15 residues. Losses at the gene ends were 0 bases for V and 4 bases for J; bases not matched to a gene: 4. CDR3 DNA sequence: TGTGCCAGCAGCGTAGTAGCTAGCGGGGCAGAGACCCAGTACTTC. It yields the protein CASSVVASGAETQYF.

The gene calls are TRBV30 and TRBJ1-3; 8 nucleotides match TRBD1. Germline V CDR1 and CDR2: GTSNPN, SVGIG (reference sequence). The CDR3 length is 14 residues. The junction had 4 bases not matched to a gene; V was cut back by 2 bases and J by 4 bases. CDR3 sequence reads: CAWSTGTGGNTIYF. In DNA form, the CDR3 reads TGTGCCTGGAGTACGGGGACAGGAGGAAACACCATATATTTT. Full variable domain (missing parts from reference TRBV30 and TRBJ1-3): SQTIHQWPATLVQPVGSPLSLECTVEGTSNPNLYWYRQAAGRGLQLLFYSVGIGQISSEVPQNLSASRPQDRQFILSSKKLLLSDSGFYLCAWSTGTGGNTIYFGEGSWLTVV.

The chain recombines TRBV27 with TRBJ2-1; the match to TRBD2 covers 8 bases. The germline V gene encodes CDR1 MNHEY and CDR2 SMNVEV (reference sequence). The J segment lost 2 bases and the V segment lost 8 bases, leaving 5 bases of the junction unmatched. This CDR3 contains 14 residues. As DNA, the CDR3 is TGTGCCAGCTCACGGACTAGCACCTACAATGAGCAGTTCTTC. It yields the protein CASSRTSTYNEQFF.